These 21 T cell receptor beta chains were all obtained from the same sample, sequenced in a study of molecular identifiers for immune sequencing clone quantification. MiXCR, run by TCRdb on the PCR reads, gives a single entry per CDR3 protein. The data contain around 320,000 distinct CDR3 sequences, 24% of them singletons. The sample taken for sequencing was naive CD8+ T cells from blood, with Jurkat cell RNA spiked in. Subset defined: FACS-sorted CD8+CD4-CCR7+CD45RA+ naive T cells. Receptors originate from a human donor in good health. Some libraries in this study had Jurkat cell RNA spiked in.

In this sample, this clonotype turned up many times. The chain employs TRBV29-1 and TRBJ2-5; D ambiguous. V lost 2 bases to trimming and J lost 4 bases, with 5 bases between them. In germline, CDR1 is SQVTM, CDR2 ANQGSEA. This CDR3 is built from 11 residues. CDR3 region: CSVETPETQYF. The CDR3 coding sequence is TGCAGCGTTGAAACTCCAGAGACCCAGTACTTC.

The chain links TRBV21-1 to TRBJ2-7; the table's D call, TRBD1, has no DNA check behind it. TRBV21-1 is a pseudogene segment. CDR3 size: 16 residues. The CDR3 loop is CASSLRQGISSYEQYF. The CDR3 nucleotides are TGTGCCAGCAGCCTTAGACAGGGAATAAGCTCCTACGAGCAGTACTTC.

This clonotype appeared a few times. The rearrangement joins TRBV6-2 or TRBV6-3 to TRBJ2-1; D is undetermined. In germline, CDR1 is MNHEY, CDR2 SVGEGT. With 6 bases removed from V and 4 bases from J, the gap between germline ends came to 7 bases. This CDR3 has 12 amino acids. Written as DNA, the CDR3 is TGTGCCAGCAGCCACGGGTACAATGAGCAGTTCTTC. This encodes CASSHGYNEQFF.

The chain recombines TRBV3-1 with TRBJ2-3; TRBD2 agrees at 11 bases. With 4 bases clipped from V and 3 bases from J, the junction kept 9 bases outside the gene matches. This CDR3 is built from 17 residues. CDR1 is LGHDT and CDR2 is YNNKEL in the germline V gene (reference sequence). CDR3 nucleotide sequence: TGTGCCAGCAGCCCTGGGGTCCGGACTAGCGGGACAGATACGCAGTATTTT. Its translation: CASSPGVRTSGTDTQYF.

The sample holds many counts of this clonotype. Here the CDR3 reads CASSYDFETQYF. For the CDR3, the DNA is TGTGCCAGCAGTTATGACTTTGAGACCCAGTACTTC. The rearrangement links TRBV6-5 to TRBJ2-5, with D uncertain. The germline V gene encodes CDR1 MNHEY and CDR2 SVGAGI. Deletions cut 3 bases from V and 5 bases from J, with 7 bases between. The CDR3 loop spans 12 amino acids.

The table lists this clonotype with a few counts. The CDR3 DNA follows: TGTGCCAGCAACCATTGGACCCTTGGAGGCACAGATACGCAGTATTTT. It encodes CASNHWTLGGTDTQYF. The chain joins TRBV27 to TRBJ2-3; the D is unclear. V lost 7 bases to trimming and J lost 1 base, with 18 bases between them. The germline V gene encodes CDR1 MNHEY and CDR2 SMNVEV (reference sequence). The CDR3 covers 16 residues.

This clonotype appeared a few times. V usage is TRBV4-2 and J usage is TRBJ2-3, with a tentative D call TRBD1 (6 bases). The CDR3 runs 15 residues. V lost 4 bases and J lost 1, with 12 bases in between. Germline V gene lookup returns CDR1 LGHNA and CDR2 YNFKEQ. This CDR3 is CASSRLHRGTDTQYF. The DNA for the CDR3 is TGTGCCAGCAGCCGACTTCACAGGGGCACAGATACGCAGTATTTT.

This clonotype was recorded at least ten times. The chain couples TRBV7-6 to TRBJ2-3; D uncertain. This CDR3 has 17 residues. Germline V gene lookup returns CDR1 SGHVS and CDR2 FNYEAQ. V was cut by 8 bases and J by 1 base, with 22 bases left in between. Written as DNA, the CDR3 is TGTGCCAGCGCTATTCCTTCCCTCTCGACTGGCACAGATACGCAGTATTTT. Translating gives CASAIPSLSTGTDTQYF.

Turning to this clonotype: A much larger clone lies a single base off, so this may be a read error. The rearrangement uses TRBV9 and TRBJ1-4; weak D call: TRBD1 (5 bases). CDR1 and CDR2 (germline): SGDLS, YYNGEE. Trimming took off 3 bases at V and 7 bases at J, with 19 bases between the two ends. This CDR3 region has 16 residues. The CDR3 spells CASSARQYGASEKLFF. CDR3 nucleotide sequence: TGTGCCAGCAGCGCCAGGCAGTATGGGGCTAGTGAAAAACTGTTTTTT.

The gene calls are TRBV5-1 and TRBJ2-5, with 10 bases matching TRBD2. The trim removed 1 base at V and 0 bases at J, leaving 6 bases unmatched. This CDR3 contains 17 residues. Germline V gene lookup returns CDR1 SGHRS and CDR2 YFSETQ. The CDR3 nucleotides read TGCGCCAGCAGCTTGAGGGGACTAGCGCCGTACCAAGAGACCCAGTACTTC. Translating it yields CASSLRGLAPYQETQYF.

This clonotype came up once. This may be a read error: a much more frequent sequence differs by one nucleotide. This chain joins TRBV5-1 and TRBJ2-3; 10 positions match TRBD2. CDR1 and CDR2 from the germline V gene are SGHRS and YFSETQ. J was trimmed by 1 base and V by 7 bases; bases with no gene match: 12. The CDR3 consists of 17 residues. The CDR3 region has the DNA TGCGCCAGCGGCCCAGCCGCCGGGACTAGCGGCACAGATACGCAGTATTTT. Protein sequence: CASGPAAGTSGTDTQYF.

This clonotype has ten or more counts. The rearrangement links TRBV28 to TRBJ2-4; TRBD2 matches at 9 bases. Germline loops: CDR1 MDHEN, CDR2 SYDVKM. The CDR3 is 15 amino acids. The J segment lost 0 bases and the V segment lost 6 bases, leaving 3 bases of the junction unmatched. The CDR3 DNA is TGTGCCAGCAGGCTAGCGGGGCTAGCCAAAAACATTCAGTACTTC. Amino acids: CASRLAGLAKNIQYF.

This chain joins TRBV4-1 and TRBJ2-3; 7 bases fit TRBD1. This CDR3 contains 17 residues. Unmatched junction bases numbered 10, after V lost 1 base and J lost 3 bases. Germline CDR1 is MGHRA and CDR2 is YSYEKL. The DNA of the CDR3 is TGCGCCAGCAGCCAAGCTCTCACAGGGGTCGGGACAGATACGCAGTATTTT. It encodes CASSQALTGVGTDTQYF.

In the case of this clonotype: One end of the junction does not line up with germline, which may come from a read error. CDR3 in DNA: TGTGCCAGCAATTTATTGGGGGTCAGGGGGAACACTGAAGCTTTCTTT. This sequence encodes CASNLLGVRGNTEAFF. The V call is TRBV27, the J call TRBJ1-1, with TRBD1 as a possible D gene (6 bases). The length of the CDR3 is 16 residues. Germline-derived CDR1 and CDR2 are MNHEY and SMNVEV (reference sequence).

This clonotype was counted between two and nine times. The gene calls are TRBV6-2 or TRBV6-3 and TRBJ2-1; D perhaps matches TRBD1 (5 bases). The germline V gene encodes CDR1 MNHEY and CDR2 SVGEGT. The V end lost 7 bases, the J end lost 7 bases, and 14 bases lay between the germline ends. The CDR3 consists of 13 residues. The CDR3 DNA reads TGTGCCAGCACCATCTGGACAACGAATGAGCAGTTCTTC. It yields the protein CASTIWTTNEQFF.

The chain links TRBV9 to TRBJ2-7; D not certain. The CDR3 totals 14 residues. Looked up from germline, CDR1 is SGDLS and CDR2 is YYNGEE. The V end was cut by 0 bases, the J end by 2 bases, with 9 bases between. This chain's CDR3 is CASSVGAATYEQYF. The CDR3 region has the DNA TGTGCCAGCAGCGTAGGGGCCGCTACCTACGAGCAGTACTTC.

This rearrangement joins TRBV27 to TRBJ2-2; D ambiguous. Trimming took off 1 base at V and 6 bases at J, with 6 bases between the two ends. Germline CDR1 is MNHEY and CDR2 is SMNVEV (reference sequence). This CDR3 is 13 amino acids long. CDR3 nucleotides: TGTGCCAGCAGTTTATTGTCTCCCGGGGAGCTGTTTTTT. It translates to CASSLLSPGELFF.

This clonotype was counted at least ten times. This rearrangement joins TRBV2 to TRBJ2-3; TRBD2 aligns across 12 bases. Germline assignment: CDR1 SNHLY and CDR2 FYNNEI. The CDR3 totals 16 residues. V shed 3 bases, J shed 4 bases, and the junction held 5 bases outside the gene matches. CDR3 coding DNA: TGTGCCAGCAGTGACCCGACTAGCGGGGGAGCAGATACGCAGTATTTT. Residues: CASSDPTSGGADTQYF. Together with reference TRBV2 and TRBJ2-3, the CDR3 gives the full variable domain: EPEVTQTPSHQVTQMGQEVILRCVPISNHLYFYWYRQILGQKVEFLVSFYNNEISEKSEIFDDQFSVERPDGSNFTLKIRSTKLEDSAMYFCASSDPTSGGADTQYFGPGTRLTVL.

This clonotype was recorded at least ten times. This rearrangement joins TRBV6-5 to TRBJ1-5; D is perhaps TRBD1 (5 bases). In germline, CDR1 is MNHEY, CDR2 SVGAGI. CDR3 length: 17 amino acids. Trimming pared 6 bases from V and 4 bases from J, leaving 22 bases between. DNA of the CDR3: TGTGCCAGCAGACCCCGGGGCGGCAGACAACAGAATCAGCCCCAGCATTTT. This gives the protein CASRPRGGRQQNQPQHF.

This clonotype appeared many times. The J gene is TRBJ2-5, the V gene TRBV9, with 9 positions matching TRBD2. CDR3 length: 15 residues. J lost 5 bases, V lost 2 bases, and 7 bases had no gene match. The germline CDR1 and CDR2 sequences are SGDLS and YYNGEE. CDR3 loop: CASSVGLAGLETQYF. CDR3 DNA: TGTGCCAGCAGCGTGGGGCTAGCGGGGCTGGAGACCCAGTACTTC.

In regard to this clonotype: One end of the junction varies from germline; a read error may be responsible. The chain is built from TRBV28 and TRBJ1-5; tentatively, D is TRBD1 (5 bases). Germline CDR1 and CDR2: MDHEN and SYDVKM. The CDR3 contains 14 residues. CDR3 protein: CARRPRDAGPPPHF. The DNA for the CDR3 is TGTGCCCGCCGGCCCAGGGATGCGGGTCCGCCCCCGCATTTT.